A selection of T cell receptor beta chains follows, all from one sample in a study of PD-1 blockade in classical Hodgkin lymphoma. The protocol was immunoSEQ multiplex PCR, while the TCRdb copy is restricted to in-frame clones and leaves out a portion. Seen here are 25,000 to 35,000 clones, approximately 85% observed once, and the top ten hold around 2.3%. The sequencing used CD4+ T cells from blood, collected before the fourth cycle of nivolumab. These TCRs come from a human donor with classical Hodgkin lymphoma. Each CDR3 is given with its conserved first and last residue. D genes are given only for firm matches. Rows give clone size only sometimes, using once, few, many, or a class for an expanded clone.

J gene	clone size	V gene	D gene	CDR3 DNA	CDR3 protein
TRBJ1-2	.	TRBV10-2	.	TGCGCCAGCAGTGAAGATCCCCGTAGGAGCGGCTACACCTTC	CASSEDPRRSGYTF
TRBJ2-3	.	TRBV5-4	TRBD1	TGTGCCAGCAGCTTGGCGGTGGGGACAGGGGTTGGGGATACGCAGTATTTT	CASSLAVGTGVGDTQYF
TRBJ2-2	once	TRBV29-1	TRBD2	TGCAGCGCAAAACCGGGAACTAGCGGGAGTCGCACCGGGGAGCTGTTTTTT	CSAKPGTSGSRTGELFF
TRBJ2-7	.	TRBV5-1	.	TGCGCCAGCAGCTTGACGGGCTCGACGTCCTACGAGCAGTACTTC	CASSLTGSTSYEQYF
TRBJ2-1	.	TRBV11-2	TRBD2	TGTGCCAGCAGCTCCACTCGGACTAGCGGGAGACGGAATGAGCAGTTCTTC	CASSSTRTSGRRNEQFF
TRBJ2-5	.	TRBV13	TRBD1	TGTGCCAGCAGCTTAAATCGAGGGGGCGTGACCCAAGAGACCCAGTACTTC	CASSLNRGGVTQETQYF
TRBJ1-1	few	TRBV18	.	TGTGCCAGCTCGAGTTTGGATGACCTTGAAGCTTTCTTT	CASSSLDDLEAFF
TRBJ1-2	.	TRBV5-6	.	TGTGCCAGCAGCTTGGACAGAAACTATGGCTACACCTTC	CASSLDRNYGYTF
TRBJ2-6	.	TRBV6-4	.	TGTGCCAGCAGTGACGGCTCTGGGGCCAACGTCCTGACTTTC	CASSDGSGANVLTF
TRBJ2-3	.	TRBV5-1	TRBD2	TGCGCCAGCAGGGCCAGCGGGAGATCGGCAGATACGCAGTATTTT	CASRASGRSADTQYF
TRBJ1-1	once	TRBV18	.	TGTGCCAGCTCACCAGACCCGTTCATGAACACTGAAGCTTTCTTT	CASSPDPFMNTEAFF
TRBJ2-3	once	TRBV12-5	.	TGTGCTAGTGCCCTCCAGTGGGGCACAGATACGCAGTATTTT	CASALQWGTDTQYF
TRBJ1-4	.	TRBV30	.	TGTGCCTGGAGTGTTCTCAGGGGTGAAGAAAAACTGTTTTTT	CAWSVLRGEEKLFF
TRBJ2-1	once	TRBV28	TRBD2	TGTGCCAGCAGTTTGGCCGGGACTAGCGGGAGGAGTGTTGAGCAGTTCTTC	CASSLAGTSGRSVEQFF
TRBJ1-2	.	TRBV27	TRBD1	TGTGCCAGCAGTTTATCAAACAGGGGGTCTGATGGCTACACCTTC	CASSLSNRGSDGYTF
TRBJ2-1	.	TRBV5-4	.	TGTGCCAGCAGCTCCGAGGGTAGTATCTCCTACAATGAGCAGTTCTTC	CASSSEGSISYNEQFF
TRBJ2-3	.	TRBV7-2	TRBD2	TGTGCCAGCAGTCCATGGACTAGCGCCTCCACAGATACGCAGTATTTT	CASSPWTSASTDTQYF
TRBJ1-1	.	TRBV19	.	TGTGCCAGTAGTGTGACAGGTTCCAACACTGAAGCTTTCTTT	CASSVTGSNTEAFF
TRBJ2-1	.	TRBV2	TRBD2	TGTGCCAGCAGACGACTAGCGGGAGGGGACAATGAGCAGTTCTTC	CASRRLAGGDNEQFF
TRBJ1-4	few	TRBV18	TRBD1	TGTGCCAGCTCACCCCTTACAGGGGGCTCCAATGAAAAACTGTTTTTT	CASSPLTGGSNEKLFF
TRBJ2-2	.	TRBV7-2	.	TGTGCCAGCAGCTTCAGCACCGGGGAGCTGTTTTTT	CASSFSTGELFF
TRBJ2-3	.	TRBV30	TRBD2	TGTGCCTGGACCCTAGTCGCGGGAGCGGTACATACGCAGTATTTT	CAWTLVAGAVHTQYF
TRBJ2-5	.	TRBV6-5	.	TGTGCCAGCAGTTACTCGGACGGACAAGAGACCCAGTACTTC	CASSYSDGQETQYF
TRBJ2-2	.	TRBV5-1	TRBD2	TGCGCCAGCAGCTGGTCTAGCGGGAGAATTAACACCGGGGAGCTGTTTTTT	CASSWSSGRINTGELFF
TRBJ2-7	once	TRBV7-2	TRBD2	TGTGCCAGCAGCTTATCCCCGGGAGGACACTACGAGCAGTACTTC	CASSLSPGGHYEQYF
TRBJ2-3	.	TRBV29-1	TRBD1	TGCAGCGTCGGGGACAGAAAACCTAGCACAGATACGCAGTATTTT	CSVGDRKPSTDTQYF
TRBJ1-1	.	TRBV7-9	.	TGTGCCAGCAGCTTTGGTGTCGAGCCTTTCTTT	CASSFGVEPFF
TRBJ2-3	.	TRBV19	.	TGTGCCAGTAGCGAGCGAAGAAGCACAGATACGCAGTATTTT	CASSERRSTDTQYF
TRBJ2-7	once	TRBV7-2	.	TGTGCCAGCAGCTATGGGACACTTTACGAGCAGTACTTC	CASSYGTLYEQYF
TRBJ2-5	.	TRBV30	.	TGTGCCTGGAGTCTAGGCCAGGGGAGAAGGGAGACCCAGTACTTC	CAWSLGQGRRETQYF